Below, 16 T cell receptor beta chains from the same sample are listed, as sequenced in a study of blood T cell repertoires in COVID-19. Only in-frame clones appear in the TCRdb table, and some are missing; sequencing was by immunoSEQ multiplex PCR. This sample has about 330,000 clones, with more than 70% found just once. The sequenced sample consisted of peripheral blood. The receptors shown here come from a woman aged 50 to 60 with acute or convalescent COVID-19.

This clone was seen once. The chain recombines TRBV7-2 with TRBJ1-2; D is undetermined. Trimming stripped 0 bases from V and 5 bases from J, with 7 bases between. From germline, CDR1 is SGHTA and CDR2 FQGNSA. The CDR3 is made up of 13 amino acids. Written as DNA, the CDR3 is TGTGCCAGCAGCTTAGCGGACTCTTATGGCTACACCTTC. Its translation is CASSLADSYGYTF.

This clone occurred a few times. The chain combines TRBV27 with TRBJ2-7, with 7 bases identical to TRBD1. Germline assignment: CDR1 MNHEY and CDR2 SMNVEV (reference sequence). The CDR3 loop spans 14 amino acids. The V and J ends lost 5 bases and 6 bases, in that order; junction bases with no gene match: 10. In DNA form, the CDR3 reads TGTGCCAGCAGTCGGGCAGGGGGAGTCCTCGAGCAGTACTTC. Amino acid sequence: CASSRAGGVLEQYF.

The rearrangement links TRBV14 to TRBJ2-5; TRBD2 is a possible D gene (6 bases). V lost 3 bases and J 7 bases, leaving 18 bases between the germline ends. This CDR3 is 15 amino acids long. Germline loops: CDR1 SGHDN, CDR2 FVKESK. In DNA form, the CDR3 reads TGTGCCAGCAGCCAGGGAGGTCGAATCGGGGCGACCCAGTACTTC. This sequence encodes CASSQGGRIGATQYF.

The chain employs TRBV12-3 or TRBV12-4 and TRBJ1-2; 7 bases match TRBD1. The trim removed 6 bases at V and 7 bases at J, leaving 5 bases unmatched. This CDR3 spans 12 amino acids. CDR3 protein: CASSKDRRGYTF. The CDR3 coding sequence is TGTGCCAGCAGCAAGGACAGGCGTGGCTACACCTTC.

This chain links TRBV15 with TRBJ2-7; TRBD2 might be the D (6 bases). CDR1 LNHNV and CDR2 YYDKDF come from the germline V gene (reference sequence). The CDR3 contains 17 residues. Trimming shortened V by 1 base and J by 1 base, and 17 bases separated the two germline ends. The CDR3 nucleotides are TGTGCCACCAGCAGAGGTCCGAGAGGGAGGACGTCCTACGAGCAGTACGTC. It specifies CATSRGPRGRTSYEQYV.

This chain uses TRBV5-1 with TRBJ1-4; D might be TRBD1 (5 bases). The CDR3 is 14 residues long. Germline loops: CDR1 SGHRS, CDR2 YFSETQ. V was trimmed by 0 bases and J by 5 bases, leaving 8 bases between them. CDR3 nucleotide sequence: TGCGCCAGCAGCTTGGCAGGGAGGAATGAAAAACTGTTTTTT. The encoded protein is CASSLAGRNEKLFF.

In nucleotides, the CDR3 is TGTGCCAGCAGCCTAGACTCCCGGGGGCAGTATTTT. Its translation is CASSLDSRGQYF. This rearrangement joins TRBV13 to TRBJ2-3, with D maybe TRBD2 (5 bases). The CDR3 runs to 12 residues. Germline V lookup: CDR1 PRHDT, CDR2 FYEKMQ (reference sequence). V was cut by 5 bases and J by 11 bases, with 14 bases left in between.

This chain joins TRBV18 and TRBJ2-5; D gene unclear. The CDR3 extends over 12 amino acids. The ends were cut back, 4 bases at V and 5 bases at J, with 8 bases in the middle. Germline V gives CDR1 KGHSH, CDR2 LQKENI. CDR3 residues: CASSRSRETQYF. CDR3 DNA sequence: TGTGCCAGCTCACGTAGCCGGGAGACCCAGTACTTC.

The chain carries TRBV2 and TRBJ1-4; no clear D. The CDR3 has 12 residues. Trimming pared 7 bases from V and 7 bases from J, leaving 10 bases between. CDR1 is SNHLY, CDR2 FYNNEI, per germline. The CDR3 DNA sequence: TGTGCCAGCACCCAATGGGCTGAAAAACTGTTTTTT. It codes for CASTQWAEKLFF.

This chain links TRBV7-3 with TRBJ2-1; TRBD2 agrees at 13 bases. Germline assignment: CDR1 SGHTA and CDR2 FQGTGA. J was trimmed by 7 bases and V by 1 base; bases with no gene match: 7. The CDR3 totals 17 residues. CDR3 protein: CASSLNIGGLAGNEQFF. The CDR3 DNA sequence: TGTGCCAGCAGCTTAAATATTGGGGGACTAGCGGGAAATGAGCAGTTCTTC.

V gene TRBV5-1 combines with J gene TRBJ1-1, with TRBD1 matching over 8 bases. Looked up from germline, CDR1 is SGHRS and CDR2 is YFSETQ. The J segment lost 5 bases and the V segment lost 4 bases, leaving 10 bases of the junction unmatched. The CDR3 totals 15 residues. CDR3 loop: CASSPSRGPGTEAFF. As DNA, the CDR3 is TGCGCCAGCAGCCCGAGCAGGGGGCCGGGGACTGAAGCTTTCTTT.

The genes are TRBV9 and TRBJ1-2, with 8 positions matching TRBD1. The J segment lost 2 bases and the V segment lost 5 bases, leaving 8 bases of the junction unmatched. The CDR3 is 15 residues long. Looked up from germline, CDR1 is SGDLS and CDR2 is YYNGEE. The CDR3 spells CASSQGASDNYGYTF. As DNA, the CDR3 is TGTGCCAGCAGTCAGGGGGCGAGCGACAACTATGGCTACACCTTC.

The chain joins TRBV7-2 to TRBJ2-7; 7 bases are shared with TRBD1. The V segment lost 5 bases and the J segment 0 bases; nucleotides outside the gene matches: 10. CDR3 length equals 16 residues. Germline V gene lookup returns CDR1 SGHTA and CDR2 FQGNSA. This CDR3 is CASSPLGQTLSYEQYF. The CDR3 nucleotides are TGTGCCAGCAGCCCCCTGGGACAGACCCTCTCCTACGAGCAGTACTTC. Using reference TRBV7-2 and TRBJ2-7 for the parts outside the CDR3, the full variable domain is GAGVSQSPSNKVTEKGKDVELRCDPISGHTALYWYRQSLGQGLEFLIYFQGNSAPDKSGLPSDRFSAERTGGSVSTLTIQRTQQEDSAVYLCASSPLGQTLSYEQYFGPGTRLTVT.

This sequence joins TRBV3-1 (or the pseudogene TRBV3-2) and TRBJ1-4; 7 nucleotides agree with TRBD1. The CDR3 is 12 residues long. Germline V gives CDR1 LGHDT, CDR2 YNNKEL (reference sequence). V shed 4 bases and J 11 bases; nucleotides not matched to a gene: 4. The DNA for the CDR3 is TGTGCCAGCAGCCCCCAACAGGGGAAACTGTTTTTT. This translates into CASSPQQGKLFF.

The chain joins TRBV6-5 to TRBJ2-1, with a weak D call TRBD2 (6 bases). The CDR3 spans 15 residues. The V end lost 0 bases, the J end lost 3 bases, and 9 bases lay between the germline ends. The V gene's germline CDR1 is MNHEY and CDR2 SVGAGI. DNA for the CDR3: TGTGCCAGCAGTTACTCCCAGACTAGCTACAATGAGCAGTTCTTC. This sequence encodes CASSYSQTSYNEQFF.

The CDR3 sequence is CASSHRGNMNTEAFF. In DNA form, the CDR3 reads TGTGCCAGCAGCCACAGGGGGAACATGAACACTGAAGCTTTCTTT. The rearrangement joins TRBV11-2 to TRBJ1-1, with 8 nucleotides matching TRBD1. The V gene end was trimmed by 5 bases and the J gene end by 0 bases; junction bases not matched to a gene: 5. This CDR3 contains 15 residues. Germline values: CDR1 SGHAT, CDR2 FQNNGV.